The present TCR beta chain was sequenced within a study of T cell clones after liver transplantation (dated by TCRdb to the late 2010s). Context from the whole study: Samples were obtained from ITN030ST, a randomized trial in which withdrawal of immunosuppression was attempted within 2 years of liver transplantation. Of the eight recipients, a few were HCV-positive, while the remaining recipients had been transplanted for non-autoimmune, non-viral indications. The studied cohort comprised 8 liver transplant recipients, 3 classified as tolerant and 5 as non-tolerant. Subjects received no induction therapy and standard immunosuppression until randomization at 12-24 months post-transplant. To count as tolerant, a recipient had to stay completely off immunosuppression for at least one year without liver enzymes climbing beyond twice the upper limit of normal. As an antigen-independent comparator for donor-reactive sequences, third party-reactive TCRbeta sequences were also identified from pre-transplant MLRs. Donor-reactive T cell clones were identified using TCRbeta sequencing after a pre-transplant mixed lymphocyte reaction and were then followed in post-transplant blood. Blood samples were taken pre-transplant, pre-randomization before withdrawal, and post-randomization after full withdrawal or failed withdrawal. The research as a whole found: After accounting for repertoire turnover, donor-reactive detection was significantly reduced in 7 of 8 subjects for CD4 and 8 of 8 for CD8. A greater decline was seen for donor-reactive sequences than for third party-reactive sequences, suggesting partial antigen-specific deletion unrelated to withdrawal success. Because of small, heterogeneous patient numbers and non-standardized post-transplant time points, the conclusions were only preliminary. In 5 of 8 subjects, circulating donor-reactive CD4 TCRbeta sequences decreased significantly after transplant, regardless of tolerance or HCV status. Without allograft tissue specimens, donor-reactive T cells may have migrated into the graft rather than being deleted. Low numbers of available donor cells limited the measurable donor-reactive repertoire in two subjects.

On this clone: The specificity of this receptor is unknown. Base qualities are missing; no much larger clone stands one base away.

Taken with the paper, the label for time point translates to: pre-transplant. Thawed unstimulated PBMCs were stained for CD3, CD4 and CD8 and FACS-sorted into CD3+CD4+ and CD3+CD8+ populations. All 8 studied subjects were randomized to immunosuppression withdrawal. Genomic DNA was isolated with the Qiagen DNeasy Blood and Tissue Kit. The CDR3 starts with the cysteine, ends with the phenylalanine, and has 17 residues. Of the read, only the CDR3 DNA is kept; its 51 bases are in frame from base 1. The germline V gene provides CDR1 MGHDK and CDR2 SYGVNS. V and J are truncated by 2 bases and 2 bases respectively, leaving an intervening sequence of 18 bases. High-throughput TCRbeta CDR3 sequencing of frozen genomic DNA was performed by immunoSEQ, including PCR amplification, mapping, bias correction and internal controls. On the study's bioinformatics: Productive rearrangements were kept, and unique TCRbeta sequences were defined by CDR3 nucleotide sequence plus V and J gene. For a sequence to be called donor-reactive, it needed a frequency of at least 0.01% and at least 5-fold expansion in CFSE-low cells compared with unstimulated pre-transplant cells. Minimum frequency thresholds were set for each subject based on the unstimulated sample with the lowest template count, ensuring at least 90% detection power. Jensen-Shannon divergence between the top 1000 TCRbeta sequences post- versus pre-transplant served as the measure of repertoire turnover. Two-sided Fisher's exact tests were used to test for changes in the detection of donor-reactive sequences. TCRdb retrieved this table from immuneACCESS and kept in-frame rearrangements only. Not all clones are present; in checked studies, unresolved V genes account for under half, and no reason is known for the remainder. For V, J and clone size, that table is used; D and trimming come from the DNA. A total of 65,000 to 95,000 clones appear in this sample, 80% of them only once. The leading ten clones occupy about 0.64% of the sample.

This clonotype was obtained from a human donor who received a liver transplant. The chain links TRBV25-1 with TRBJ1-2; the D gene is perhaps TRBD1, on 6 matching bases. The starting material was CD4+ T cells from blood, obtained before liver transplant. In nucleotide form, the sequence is TGTGCCAGCAGTGAACCCGGCCGGGGAAGGGGGAACTATGGCTACACCTTC. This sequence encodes CASSEPGRGRGNYGYTF.